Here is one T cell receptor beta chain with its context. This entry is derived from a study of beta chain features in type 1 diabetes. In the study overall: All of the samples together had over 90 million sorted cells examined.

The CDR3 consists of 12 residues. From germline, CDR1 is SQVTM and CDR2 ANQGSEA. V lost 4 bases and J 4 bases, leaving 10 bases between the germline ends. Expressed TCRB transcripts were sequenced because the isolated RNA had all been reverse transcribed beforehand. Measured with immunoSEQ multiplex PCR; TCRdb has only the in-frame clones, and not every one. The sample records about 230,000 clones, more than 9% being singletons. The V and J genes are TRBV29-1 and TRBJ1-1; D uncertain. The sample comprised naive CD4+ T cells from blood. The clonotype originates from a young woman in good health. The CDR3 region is CSVVYSPTEAFF. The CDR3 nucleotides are TGCAGCGTTGTGTACAGCCCCACTGAAGCTTTCTTT.